This T cell receptor (beta chain) stems from a study of blood T cell repertoires in COVID-19 (dated by TCRdb to about 2020). For the wider study: Samples covering the acute and convalescent phases of COVID-19 were provided by collaborators in the United States, Italy and Spain. Samples were obtained from the ongoing ImmuneRACE study (first 160 participants) and from over 1,000 subjects provided by 6 global collaborators. Deeply sampled blood TCRbeta repertoires from subjects exposed to, actively infected with, or recovered from COVID-19 were included in the dataset. The repertoires were released in a freely available public database meant as a resource for research on the immune response to SARS-CoV-2. Where available, HLA class I and class II types were taken from metadata supplied by the sample provider and were not determined by assay-based typing. Sample metadata almost always included a de-identified subject ID, COVID-19 status, age in years and sex. The material from the prospective study consisted of cDNA or gDNA derived from T cells, B-cell-depleted T cells, or PBMCs. Overall study results and their limits: The quantity of clinical and demographic metadata differed by source and by participant and was supplied without curation.

As concerns this clone: Its antigen remains unidentified. Qualities for individual bases were not recorded, and no much larger clone is one base off.

The immunoSEQ Assay, a bias-controlled multiplex PCR, was used to amplify TCRbeta CDR3 regions from genomic DNA. The study's processing was this. Within the assay, amplification of reference gene primers was used to estimate how many nucleated cells each sample contained. To quantify the absolute abundance of each unique TCRbeta CDR3 rearrangement, sequence reads were collapsed and filtered. For each sample, productive Simpson clonality was calculated as the square root of Simpson's diversity index across productive rearrangements. TCRdb re-hosts the immuneACCESS table, in-frame sequences only. Its copies lack some clones; in the studies checked, an unresolved V gene accounts for under half of them, and the cause for the rest is not known. V, J and clone size reflect that table, while D and trimming were determined from the DNA. Here the sample has about 140,000 clones; more than 80% occur a single time. The top ten clonotypes cover around 6.8% of the sample.

For CDR1 and CDR2, the germline V gene (reference sequence) lists LNHDA and SQIVND. Reading from cysteine to phenylalanine, the CDR3 counts 13 amino acids. Left in the record is the CDR3 DNA by itself, 39 bases read in frame from the first base. The junction carries 11 bases between V and J, which are trimmed by 4 bases and 4 bases respectively. Whole blood was collected in K2EDTA tubes by collaborating institutions according to the institutions' own protocols. For TCRbeta analysis, collaborator samples were shipped as frozen whole blood, as isolated PBMCs, or as DNA extracted from either sample type.

Sequenced: peripheral blood. The receptor was derived from a human donor in a cohort sampled during active COVID-19. This chain is built from TRBV19 and TRBJ2-7, with TRBD1 as a weak D call on 5 bases. The CDR3 sequence is CASSTPGMYEQYF. The DNA reads as follows: TGTGCCAGTAGTACGCCAGGGATGTACGAGCAGTACTTC. The reference TRBV19 and TRBJ2-7 proteins fill in what lies around the CDR3, so the full variable domain reads DGGITQSPKYLFRKEGQNVTLSCEQNLNHDAMYWYRQDPGQGLRLIYYSQIVNDFQKGDIAEGYSVSREKKESFPLTVTSAQKNPTAFYLCASSTPGMYEQYFGPGTRLTVT.